The rows below give T cell receptor beta chains drawn from one sample of a study of response to subunit inactivated influenza vaccine. TCRdb itself ran the RT-PCR reads through MiXCR, one entry per CDR3 protein. There are 500,000 or so distinct CDR3 sequences in the sample; 15% to 20% occur only once, and 3% lies in the top ten. The source material was CD4+ T cells sorted from PBMCs, sampled 23 to 25 months after vaccination. All receptors come from a man between 50 and 69 years old who received an inactivated influenza vaccine. The CDR3 runs from the conserved cysteine through the conserved F or W. D genes are given only for firm matches. Expanded clones are given a class, and other clones once, few, many or no size at all.

J | size | V | D | DNA | CDR3
TRBJ1-6 | many | TRBV2 | - | TGTGCCAGCAGGACAGGCGCTTCACATAATTCACCCCTCCACTTT | CASRTGASHNSPLHF
TRBJ2-7 | many | TRBV5-1 | - | TGCGCCAGCAGCTTGGCCAGTGGGAGGTCCTACGAGCAGTACTTC | CASSLASGRSYEQYF
TRBJ2-6 | few | TRBV4-3 | - | TGCGCCAGCAGCCAAACTTTGAGCTCTGGGGCCAACGTCCTGACTTTC | CASSQTLSSGANVLTF
TRBJ2-1 | - | TRBV5-5 | TRBD2 | TGTGCCAGCAGCTTGGTGGCGGGAGCTGAGCAGTTCTTC | CASSLVAGAEQFF
TRBJ2-5 | many | TRBV5-6 | - | TGTGCCAGCAGCTTGGGCAAGGAGACCCAGTACTTC | CASSLGKETQYF
TRBJ2-3 | - | TRBV11-2 | - | TGTGCCAGCAGCTTAGATCATCGGGGGGCGAGCACAGATACGCAGTATTTT | CASSLDHRGASTDTQYF
TRBJ2-3 | few | TRBV24-1 | - | TGTGCCACCAGTGATTTTAGGTCTAGCGTCACAGATACGCAGTATTTT | CATSDFRSSVTDTQYF
TRBJ2-7 | few | TRBV7-7 | - | TGTGCTAGCAGCTTGCGCGAAGGTAGCTCCTACGAGCAGTACTTC | CASSLREGSSYEQYF
TRBJ2-7 | few | TRBV12-3/TRBV12-4 | TRBD1 | TGTGCCAGCACCCGCAGGGGGCAATACGAGCAGTACTTC | CASTRRGQYEQYF
TRBJ2-6 | few | TRBV20-1 | - | TGCAGTGGGAACTCTGGGGCCAACGTCCTGACTTTC | CSGNSGANVLTF
TRBJ2-7 | many | TRBV6-2/TRBV6-3 | TRBD2 | TGTGCCAGCAGTAAACTAGCGGGAGTTCTTGAGCAGTACTTC | CASSKLAGVLEQYF
TRBJ1-3 | few | TRBV9 | - | TGTGCCAGCAGCGTGGGGGTGAATGGAAACACCATATATTTT | CASSVGVNGNTIYF
TRBJ1-2 | - | TRBV7-2 | TRBD1 | TGTGCCAGCAGCTTAGGGGACAGGGCTTATGGCTACACCTTC | CASSLGDRAYGYTF
TRBJ1-6 | few | TRBV25-1 | - | TGTGCCAGCAGACGACAGAACGATAATTCACCCCTCCACTTT | CASRRQNDNSPLHF
TRBJ2-1 | few | TRBV2 | TRBD2 | TGTGCCAGCAGTGGTTGGGGGAGGGCCTCCTACAATGAGCAGTTCTTC | CASSGWGRASYNEQFF
TRBJ1-2 | many | TRBV30 | - | TGTGCCTGGAGTTTTTGGAGGCAGGACTATGGCTACACCTTC | CAWSFWRQDYGYTF
TRBJ1-2 | many | TRBV29-1 | TRBD1 | TGCAGCGTTCAGGGGGGTGGCTATGGCTACACCTTC | CSVQGGGYGYTF
TRBJ2-7 | - | TRBV29-1 | TRBD1 | TGCAGCGTTGGATCCGGGACAGGGGCCTCCTACGAGCAGTACTTC | CSVGSGTGASYEQYF
TRBJ2-1 | few | TRBV5-1 | TRBD2 | TGCGCCAGCAGCTCTTCGGGGCTAGCGGGGGGCTCCTACAATGAGCAGTTCTTC | CASSSSGLAGGSYNEQFF
TRBJ2-3 | - | TRBV6-1 | TRBD1 | TGTGCCAGCACCAGACAGGGATGGTTTACAGATACGCAGTATTTT | CASTRQGWFTDTQYF
TRBJ2-5 | - | TRBV7-2 | - | TGTGCCAGCAGCAGAGCTACCGGGACTGAAGAGACCCAGTACTTC | CASSRATGTEETQYF
TRBJ1-1 | - | TRBV20-1 | - | TGCAGTGCTATTCAGGGGATATCCACTGAAGCTTTCTTT | CSAIQGISTEAFF
TRBJ1-5 | - | TRBV24-1 | TRBD1 | TGTGCCACCAGCCACGGGACAGGGCATCAGCCCCAGCATTTT | CATSHGTGHQPQHF
TRBJ1-5 | - | TRBV4-1 | - | TGCGCCAGCAGCCAAGCTTACCTCGTCGATCAGCCCCAGCATTTT | CASSQAYLVDQPQHF
TRBJ1-1 | - | TRBV7-2 | - | TGTGCCAGCAGCTTATTCGGGGGCGGTAAGTTCACTGAAGCTTTCTTT | CASSLFGGGKFTEAFF
TRBJ2-1 | few | TRBV7-9 | - | TGTGCCAGCAGCCCGTCAGGGGCAGGGGTGGGCAATGAGCAGTTCTTC | CASSPSGAGVGNEQFF
TRBJ2-7 | - | TRBV27 | TRBD1 | TGTGCCAGCAGTTTATTCCCAGGGGGCAAGTACGAGCAGTACTTC | CASSLFPGGKYEQYF
TRBJ1-1 | - | TRBV12-3/TRBV12-4 | - | TGTGCCAGCAGTTTTGGGGCGGGGAACACTGAAGCTTTCTTT | CASSFGAGNTEAFF
TRBJ1-1 | - | TRBV3-1 | - | TGTGCCAGCAGCACAACGGGGGACACTGAAGCTTTCTTT | CASSTTGDTEAFF
TRBJ2-7 | few | TRBV7-8 | - | TGTGCCAGCAGCTTAGACGGGGGCCCGCCGTCCTACGAGCAGTACTTC | CASSLDGGPPSYEQYF
TRBJ2-2 | many | TRBV12-3/TRBV12-4 | - | TGTGCCAGCAGTTTTGGGGCAAGAAACACCGGGGAGCTGTTTTTT | CASSFGARNTGELFF
TRBJ2-1 | - | TRBV24-1 | TRBD1 | TGTGCCACCAGTGATCGAGACAGGGCACCCTACAATGAGCAGTTCTTC | CATSDRDRAPYNEQFF
TRBJ2-1 | few | TRBV27 | - | TGTGCCAGCAGGAGAACAGGGCCTGCCTACAATGAGCAGTTCTTC | CASRRTGPAYNEQFF
TRBJ2-1 | many | TRBV12-3/TRBV12-4 | TRBD2 | TGTGCCAGCAGTTCTACTAGCGGGGGCGGAGAGCAGTTCTTC | CASSSTSGGGEQFF
TRBJ2-7 | many | TRBV4-3 | - | TGCGCCAGCAGCCAAGCAGGAGACTACGAGCAGTACTTC | CASSQAGDYEQYF
TRBJ1-2 | - | TRBV12-3/TRBV12-4 | - | TGTGCCAGCAGCCAGGCGGGCCCCCGGTCTATGGGCTATGGCTACACCTTC | CASSQAGPRSMGYGYTF
TRBJ2-2 | few | TRBV10-3 | - | TGTGCCATCGGAGGGGGGCTCGAACCCACCGGGGAGCTGTTTTTT | CAIGGGLEPTGELFF
TRBJ2-5 | many | TRBV6-7 | TRBD2 | TGTGCCAGAGATAGCGGGGGGAACCCCGGAGAGACTACACCAGAGACCCAGTACTTC | CARDSGGNPGETTPETQYF
TRBJ2-4 | few | TRBV5-6 | - | TGTGCCAGCAGCCCGGGGGCCGGGAACATTCAGTACTTC | CASSPGAGNIQYF
TRBJ1-1 | few | TRBV3-1 | - | TGTGCCAGCAGCCTCCTCCGGGGGGCTGAAGCTTTCTTT | CASSLLRGAEAFF
TRBJ1-1 | few | TRBV7-2 | - | TGTGCCAGCAGCTTAGCGGGGCTGAGGAACACTGAAGCTTTCTTT | CASSLAGLRNTEAFF
TRBJ2-3 | - | TRBV4-2 | TRBD2 | TGTGCCAGCAGCCAAGATGGGCGCGGACTAGCGGGGAAGAGCACAGATACGCAGTATTTT | CASSQDGRGLAGKSTDTQYF
TRBJ2-2 | few | TRBV15 | - | TGTGCCACCAGCAGGGACAATAACTTGTTCGCCGGGGAGCTGTTTTTT | CATSRDNNLFAGELFF
TRBJ2-2 | - | TRBV12-3/TRBV12-4 | - | TGTGCCAACGCCCCAGGCGTACTCACCGGGGAGCTGTTTTTT | CANAPGVLTGELFF
TRBJ2-7 | - | TRBV7-9 | TRBD2 | TGTGCCAGCCTGGGGACTAGCGGGCCCTACGAGCAGTACTTC | CASLGTSGPYEQYF
TRBJ2-1 | few | TRBV5-5 | - | TGTGCCAGCAGCTTGGAGGGCCTAGGCTACAATGAGCAGTTCTTC | CASSLEGLGYNEQFF
TRBJ2-3 | few | TRBV24-1 | TRBD2 | TGTGCCACCAGTGATCCCGGGACTAGCGGCACAGATACGCAGTATTTT | CATSDPGTSGTDTQYF
TRBJ2-7 | few | TRBV10-1 | - | TGCGCCAGCAGTGAGTTCGGTGTGGGGAACGAGCAGTACTTC | CASSEFGVGNEQYF
TRBJ2-3 | many | TRBV4-3 | TRBD2 | TGCGCCAGCAGCCAAGTCCCAGCGGGAGTAGGGGATACGCAGTATTTT | CASSQVPAGVGDTQYF